This T cell receptor (beta chain) was profiled in a study of blood T cell repertoires in COVID-19. About the study: Italy, Spain and the United States were the sources of the convalescent and acute COVID-19 samples.

Trimming shortened V by 4 bases and J by 1 base, and 5 bases separated the two germline ends. Germline V CDR1 and CDR2: SNHLY, FYNNEI. The CDR3 loop spans 12 amino acids. In the authors' workflow: Amplification of reference gene primers provided the estimated nucleated cell counts. Profiling relied on immunoSEQ multiplex PCR, and the TCRdb table lists in-frame clones only, not all of them. Clone size and the V and J calls come from that table; the DNA yielded D and trimming. The table has 190,000 or so clones, roughly nine tenths seen once. Sequencing used peripheral blood. This chain uses TRBV2 with TRBJ2-7, with D maybe TRBD1 (5 bases). This TCR was sampled from a woman in her seventies with acute or convalescent COVID-19. The CDR3 DNA is TGTGCCAGCAGTGGGACATCCTACGAGCAGTACTTC. The encoded protein is CASSGTSYEQYF.